This T cell receptor (beta chain) was identified during a study of tumor-infiltrating lymphocytes in primary liver carcinoma. The study, taken as a whole, reports: Tumor region pairs outstripped tumor-adjacent and tumor-blood pairs in overlap.

Starting from 500 ng of total RNA, TCR beta cDNA was produced with a primer in the constant region. Three nested multiplex PCR rounds of slightly modified ARM-PCR generated TCR beta libraries. For 10 cycles apiece, the opening two PCR rounds ran with TRBV1-TRBV30 forward primers and a C-beta reverse primer. One entry per CDR3 protein results from TCRdb running MiXCR on the multiplex PCR reads. In the table there are roughly 190,000 distinct CDR3 sequences, around four fifths of which are singletons. CDR3 length equals 15 residues. Germline V gives CDR1 MNHEY, CDR2 SVGEGT. Extraction of RNA together with DNA used roughly 19-31 mg of unsorted bulk tissue. For each tumor, five separate regions were sampled. Concerning this clonotype: Its antigen is undetermined. The junction departs from germline at one end; a sequencing error may be responsible.

The chain employs TRBV6-2 or TRBV6-3 and TRBJ2-5; D not certain. The TCR comes from a man in his forties or fifties with primary liver carcinoma and hepatitis B virus infection. Input material: tumor tissue from primary liver carcinoma. CDR3 nucleotides: TGTGCCAGCAGCCCCCTGCTAACGGGCGGAGAGAGCCAGTATTTC. The encoded protein is CASSPLLTGGESQYF.